What follows describes a single T cell receptor beta chain. This sample also contains other DNA sequences that code for the same CDR3. This specimen belongs to a study of shared clonotypes between healthy human individuals. Naive CD8 cells were CD45RO-negative, positively selected for CCR7, excluding terminally differentiated effector memory CD45RA+ cells. Germline V gives CDR1 KGHSH, CDR2 LQKENI. CDR3 length equals 15 residues. V lost 2 bases, J lost 0 bases, and 2 bases stayed unmatched. This table comes from immunoSEQ multiplex PCR, and its TCRdb copy is limited to in-frame clones, with some not included. Counted here are 550,000 to 600,000 clones, roughly 98% occurring once; the ten biggest clones make up 0.25% to 0.35%.

The V and J genes are TRBV18 and TRBJ2-5; TRBD1 matches 8 bases. The source of this sequence is a man aged 25-45 years in good health. The sequenced sample consisted of naive CD8+ T cells sorted from blood. The CDR3 region has the DNA TGTGCCAGCTCACCAGGGGGACAGGACCAAGAGACCCAGTACTTC. Translation: CASSPGGQDQETQYF.